This TCR beta chain was captured by sequencing in a study of regulatory T cells in long-lasting Graves disease. Study-level points and caveats: Accuracy could have been hurt by small sample size.

This clonotype was found many times. Its matching antigen is unknown. Described time point: newly diagnosed GD, antithyroid drugs for less than 3 months. PBMCs were the source of the RNA used for TCR sequencing. CDR3 regions were amplified by Arm-PCR using iRepertoire HTBI primers to build TCR beta libraries. TCRdb re-called the multiplex PCR reads with MiXCR, one entry per CDR3 protein. The top ten clones hold about 11% of a sample with some 200,000 distinct CDR3 sequences, approximately 18% of them seen once. These same data were also listed under a study on T cells in Graves' hyperthyroidism and ophthalmopathy.

The origin of this receptor is a woman in her 30s with Graves disease. Sequencing was performed on peripheral blood mononuclear cells (PBMCs), taken at new diagnosis, from a patient treated with antithyroid drugs.

CDR3 amino acids: CASSWIRTIYEQYF. As DNA, the CDR3 is TGTGCCAGCAGTTGGATCCGGACGATCTACGAGCAGTACTTC. The chain couples TRBV28 to TRBJ2-7; no clear D gene. CDR3 length: 14 amino acids. Per the germline V gene, CDR1 is MDHEN and CDR2 is SYDVKM. V was pared by 4 bases and J by 3 bases, with 13 bases between. The complete variable domain, with remaining parts taken from reference TRBV28 and TRBJ2-7, reads DVKVTQSSRYLVKRTGEKVFLECVQDMDHENMFWYRQDPGLGLRLIYFSYDVKMKEKGDIPEGYSVSREKKERFSLILESASTNQTSMYLCASSWIRTIYEQYFGPGTRLTVT.